This entry lists 23 T cell receptor beta chains sequenced from one sample in a study of blood T cell repertoires in COVID-19. This table comes from immunoSEQ multiplex PCR, and its TCRdb copy is limited to in-frame clones, with some not included. The data hold about 160,000 clones, with around 78% observed a single time. Sequenced sample: PBMCs or T cells enriched from blood (not recorded which). These TCRs come from a woman in her fifties or sixties who had recovered from COVID-19.

This clone has a handful of counts. In DNA, the CDR3 is TGTGCCAGTAGGCAGCGGGAGAGGGGGGAGACCCAGTACTTC. This sequence encodes CASRQRERGETQYF. V gene TRBV19 combines with J gene TRBJ2-5, with 8 bases identical to TRBD2. CDR1 LNHDA and CDR2 SQIVND come from the germline V gene (reference sequence). This CDR3 region has 14 residues. V shed 6 bases, J shed 5 bases, and the junction held 8 bases outside the gene matches.

This clone has more than one count but fewer than ten. The rearrangement joins TRBV14 to TRBJ1-6; tentatively, D is TRBD1 (6 bases). Trimming took off 4 bases at V and 5 bases at J, with 12 bases between the two ends. From germline, CDR1 is SGHDN and CDR2 FVKESK. The CDR3 consists of 15 residues. CDR3 amino acids: CASSPLRTDNSPLHF. The CDR3 nucleotides read TGTGCCAGCAGCCCTCTTCGGACAGATAATTCACCCCTCCACTTT.

This rearrangement joins TRBV7-2 to TRBJ2-3; 8 bases are a match to TRBD2. This CDR3 comprises 15 residues. The junction had 10 bases not matched to a gene; V was cut back by 5 bases and J by 6 bases. The germline V gene encodes CDR1 SGHTA and CDR2 FQGNSA. Written as DNA, the CDR3 is TGTGCCAGCAGCCGGGTAGGCGGGGGGATGGATACGCAGTATTTT. Amino acids: CASSRVGGGMDTQYF.

The chain couples TRBV2 to TRBJ1-1; 7 bases match TRBD1. Trimming at V came to 7 bases and at J to 2 bases, leaving 4 bases not matched to a gene. The CDR3 totals 13 residues. Germline V gene lookup returns CDR1 SNHLY and CDR2 FYNNEI. The CDR3 is CASKRQGNTEAFF. Written as DNA, the CDR3 is TGTGCCAGCAAAAGACAGGGCAACACTGAAGCTTTCTTT.

The rearrangement joins TRBV28 to TRBJ1-1, with 7 bases aligning to TRBD1. The CDR3 sequence is 12 residues long. Germline assignment: CDR1 MDHEN and CDR2 SYDVKM. The V and J ends lost 5 bases and 11 bases, in that order; junction bases with no gene match: 8. The CDR3 region is CASSGWDSGAFF. CDR3 DNA sequence: TGTGCCAGCAGTGGCTGGGACAGTGGGGCTTTCTTT.

The chain is built from TRBV11-3 and TRBJ2-3; D is perhaps TRBD2 (5 bases). Germline CDR1 is SGHNT and CDR2 is YENEEA. This CDR3 is built from 14 residues. Between the trimmed V and J ends, which lost 7 bases and 7 bases, there was a span of 18 bases. The CDR3 here is CASKTSRATHTQYF. The CDR3 nucleotides read TGTGCCAGCAAAACTTCGAGGGCAACACATACGCAGTATTTT.

The chain has TRBV18 and TRBJ1-2; 7 positions agree with TRBD1. The CDR3 is 13 residues long. V dropped 4 bases and J dropped 4; count of bases not matched to a gene: 3. Germline V gives CDR1 KGHSH, CDR2 LQKENI. The CDR3 protein is CASSLGGLYGYTF. The CDR3 nucleotides read TGTGCCAGCTCACTAGGGGGCCTCTATGGCTACACCTTC.

The chain carries TRBV3-1 (or the pseudogene TRBV3-2) and TRBJ2-7, with 13 bases that match TRBD2. The CDR3 length is 12 residues. The junction had 4 bases not matched to a gene; V was cut back by 10 bases and J by 7 bases. The germline gives CDR1 LGHDT, CDR2 YNNKEL (reference sequence). CDR3 amino acids: CATLGLAGEQYV. CDR3 in DNA: TGTGCCACCCTGGGACTAGCGGGGGAGCAGTACGTC.

This chain joins TRBV29-1 and TRBJ1-2; TRBD1 might be the D (6 bases). Germline CDR1 SQVTM, CDR2 ANQGSEA. The CDR3 extends over 13 amino acids. Trimming removed 4 bases at V and 4 bases at J, with 13 bases between. CDR3 sequence: CSVGQGQSYGYTF. The CDR3, as DNA: TGCAGCGTTGGGCAGGGGCAGAGCTATGGCTACACCTTC. Drawing the rest from reference TRBV29-1 and TRBJ1-2, the complete variable domain is SAVISQKPSRDICQRGTSLTIQCQVDSQVTMMFWYRQQPGQSLTLIATANQGSEATYESGFVIDKFPISRPNLTFSTLTVSNMSPEDSSIYLCSVGQGQSYGYTFGSGTRLTVV.

The chain combines TRBV19 with TRBJ1-1; 8 nucleotides agree with TRBD1. V shed 3 bases, J shed 4 bases, and the junction held 19 bases outside the gene matches. Germline V gives CDR1 LNHDA, CDR2 SQIVND (reference sequence). This CDR3 region has 19 residues. CDR3 coding DNA: TGTGCCAGTAGTATGAAGGTCGCAGGGGGCGCGAGTTTGGGCACTGAAGCTTTCTTT. Encoded protein: CASSMKVAGGASLGTEAFF.

The chain carries TRBV6-6 and TRBJ2-5; no definite D call. The germline V gene encodes CDR1 MNHNY and CDR2 SVGAGI (reference sequence). The CDR3 spans 12 residues. Trimming pared 6 bases from V and 1 base from J, leaving 6 bases between. The CDR3 nucleotides read TGTGCCAGCAGCACCAGCCAAGAGACCCAGTACTTC. Amino acid sequence: CASSTSQETQYF.

This chain uses TRBV4-1 with TRBJ1-5, with 8 bases aligning to TRBD1. The junction had 15 bases not matched to a gene; V was cut back by 5 bases and J by 0 bases. The germline CDR1 and CDR2 sequences are MGHRA and YSYEKL. The CDR3 has 19 amino acids. The CDR3 is CASSGAPVTGGFSNQPQHF. As DNA, the CDR3 is TGCGCCAGCAGCGGGGCCCCCGTTACAGGGGGATTTAGCAATCAGCCCCAGCATTTT.

The J gene is TRBJ2-7, the V gene TRBV13, with a possible D match to TRBD2 (7 bases). Per the germline V gene, CDR1 is PRHDT and CDR2 is FYEKMQ (reference sequence). The length of the CDR3 is 16 residues. V was clipped by 4 bases and J by 0 bases, with 16 bases between them. The CDR3 DNA sequence: TGTGCCAGCAGCTGGGGGGGGCAGGCCAGCTCCTACGAGCAGTACGTC. Encoded protein: CASSWGGQASSYEQYV.

CDR3 DNA sequence: TGTGCCAGCAGCTCAGGGGGTGGCTACACCTTC. Protein product: CASSSGGGYTF. The genes are TRBV7-9 and TRBJ1-2; TRBD1 aligns across 7 bases. V lost 4 bases, J lost 7 bases, and 0 bases stayed unmatched. Germline CDR1 SEHNR, CDR2 FQNEAQ (reference sequence). The CDR3 has 11 amino acids.

The gene calls are TRBV7-9 and TRBJ1-1; D not resolved. Per germline, CDR1 SEHNR and CDR2 FQNEAQ (reference sequence). The CDR3 has 13 amino acids. The ends were cut back, 5 bases at V and 5 bases at J, with 12 bases in the middle. CDR3 sequence reads: CASSRKVETEAFF. In DNA form, the CDR3 reads TGTGCCAGCAGCCGAAAGGTGGAGACTGAAGCTTTCTTT.

The chain employs TRBV12-3 or TRBV12-4 and TRBJ1-1; no reliable D call. The CDR3 length is 13 residues. With 1 base removed from V and 6 bases from J, the gap between germline ends came to 9 bases. The CDR3 loop reads CASSLVLDAEAFF. CDR3 DNA sequence: TGTGCCAGCAGTTTAGTTCTAGATGCTGAAGCTTTCTTT.

The V call is TRBV27, the J call TRBJ1-2, with a tentative D call TRBD1 (6 bases). Germline CDR1 MNHEY, CDR2 SMNVEV (reference sequence). This CDR3 has 17 residues. Trimming took 4 bases from V and 4 from J, leaving 22 bases between them. CDR3 in amino acids: CASSSSSRWTAAYGYTF. The CDR3 region has the DNA TGTGCCAGCAGTTCATCGAGCCGGTGGACAGCCGCCTATGGCTACACCTTC.

The CDR3 nucleotides are TGCGCCAGCAGCCCTCCGGGACACAAATCCTCTAACTATGGCTACACCTTC. This codes for CASSPPGHKSSNYGYTF. The chain has TRBV4-1 and TRBJ1-2, with a weak D call TRBD1 (6 bases). Deletions cut 4 bases from V and 0 bases from J, with 18 bases between. The germline CDR1 and CDR2 sequences are MGHRA and YSYEKL. The CDR3 is made up of 17 amino acids.

The chain employs TRBV4-1 and TRBJ1-6; 9 bases agree with TRBD1. Germline V gives CDR1 MGHRA, CDR2 YSYEKL. Trimming removed 3 bases from V and 10 bases from J; junction bases left unmatched: 7. The length of the CDR3 is 15 residues. The CDR3 bases are TGCGCCAGCAGCCACCCGGGACAGGGTTACTCACCCCTCCACTTT. Its translation: CASSHPGQGYSPLHF.

This clone showed up just a few times. The V and J genes are TRBV5-5 and TRBJ1-5, with no clear D. Per the germline V gene, CDR1 is SGHKS and CDR2 is YYEKEE (reference sequence). Trimming pared 0 bases from V and 7 bases from J, leaving 14 bases between. This CDR3 has 15 residues. The CDR3 here is CASSLDPQARQPQHF. CDR3 nucleotides: TGTGCCAGCAGCTTGGATCCCCAGGCCCGGCAGCCCCAGCATTTT.

This sequence joins TRBV28 and TRBJ1-4; D may be TRBD1 (5 bases). CDR1 and CDR2 (germline): MDHEN, SYDVKM. V gave up 6 bases and J gave up 4 bases, with 12 bases separating them. This CDR3 is 14 amino acids long. CDR3 coding DNA: TGTGCCAGCAGCCCGACAGTCCTTAATGAAAAACTGTTTTTT. Amino acid sequence: CASSPTVLNEKLFF.

This clone was observed once. CDR3 bases: TGTGCCAGCAGGTTAGCAGGGCGCACAGATACGCAGTATTTT. Protein: CASRLAGRTDTQYF. The chain is built from TRBV28 and TRBJ2-3; possible D gene TRBD1, 5 bases. V dropped 6 bases and J dropped 1 base, with 11 bases sitting between them. This CDR3 has 14 residues. The germline CDR1 and CDR2 sequences are MDHEN and SYDVKM.

The chain combines TRBV18 with TRBJ1-4; D is ambiguous. The CDR3 length is 15 residues. Germline V gene sequence: CDR1 KGHSH, CDR2 LQKENI. V was pared by 1 base and J by 1 base, with 7 bases between. CDR3 region: CASSPRHGTNEKLFF. CDR3 in DNA: TGTGCCAGCTCACCACGACATGGAACTAATGAAAAACTGTTTTTT. Full variable domain (remainder filled in from reference TRBV18 and TRBJ1-4): NAGVMQNPRHLVRRRGQEARLRCSPMKGHSHVYWYRQLPEEGLKFMVYLQKENIIDESGMPKERFSAEFPKEGPSILRIQQVVRGDSAAYFCASSPRHGTNEKLFFGSGTQLSVL.